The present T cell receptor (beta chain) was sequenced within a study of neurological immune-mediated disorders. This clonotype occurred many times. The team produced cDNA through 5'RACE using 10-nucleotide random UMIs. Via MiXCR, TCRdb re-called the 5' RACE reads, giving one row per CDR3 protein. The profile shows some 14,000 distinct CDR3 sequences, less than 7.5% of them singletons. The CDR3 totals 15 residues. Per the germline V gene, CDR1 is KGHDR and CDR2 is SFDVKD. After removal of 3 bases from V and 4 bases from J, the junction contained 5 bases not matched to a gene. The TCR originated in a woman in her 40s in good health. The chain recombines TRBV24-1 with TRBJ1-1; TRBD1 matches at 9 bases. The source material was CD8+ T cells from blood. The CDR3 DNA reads TGTGCCACCAGTGATCCGAAGACAGGGGGCACTGAAGCTTTCTTT. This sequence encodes CATSDPKTGGTEAFF.